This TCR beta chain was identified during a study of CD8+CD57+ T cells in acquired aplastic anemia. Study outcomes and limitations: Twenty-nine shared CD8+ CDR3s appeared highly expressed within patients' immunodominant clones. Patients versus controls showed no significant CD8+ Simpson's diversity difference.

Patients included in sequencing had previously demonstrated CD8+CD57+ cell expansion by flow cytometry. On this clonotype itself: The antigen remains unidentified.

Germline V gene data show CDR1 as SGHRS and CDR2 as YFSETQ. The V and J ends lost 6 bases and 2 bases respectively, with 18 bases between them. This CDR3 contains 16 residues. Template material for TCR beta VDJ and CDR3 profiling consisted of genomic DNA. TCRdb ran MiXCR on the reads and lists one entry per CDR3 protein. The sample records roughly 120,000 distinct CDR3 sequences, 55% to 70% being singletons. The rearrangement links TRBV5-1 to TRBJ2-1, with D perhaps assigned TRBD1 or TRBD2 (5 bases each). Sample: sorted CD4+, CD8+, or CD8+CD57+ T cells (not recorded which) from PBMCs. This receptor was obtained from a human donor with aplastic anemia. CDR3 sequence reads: CASTPGAATPYNEQFF. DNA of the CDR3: TGCGCCAGCACCCCCGGGGCCGCGACCCCCTACAATGAGCAGTTCTTC. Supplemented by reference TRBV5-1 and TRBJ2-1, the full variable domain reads KAGVTQTPRYLIKTRGQQVTLSCSPISGHRSVSWYQQTPGQGLQFLFEYFSETQRNKGNFPGRFSGRQFSNSRSEMNVSTLELGDSALYLCASTPGAATPYNEQFFGPGTRLTVL.